This T cell receptor beta chain was obtained from a study of T cell responses to AZD1222 COVID-19 vaccine (dated by TCRdb to about 2021). Describing the broader study: A total of under 250 trial participants underwent TCR sequencing, of whom roughly 210 had received two doses of AZD1222 and roughly 26 had received two doses of the MenACWY control vaccine. Enrollment into the trials was organized by age into subgroups of 18-55, 56-69 and 70-plus years, and those subgroups contained around 150, 28 and 57 TCR-sequenced participants, respectively.

About this clone: Its cognate antigen has yet to be identified. No base-level quality is on record; no much larger clone is a single base apart.

What the authors observed across the whole study: Reportedly, almost half of the unique spike-specific TCRs recognized epitopes lying outside the regions that are mutated in the B.1.351 and B.1.1.7 variants. CD4 TCRs associated with the vaccine covered the entire spike protein, and the dominant responses were in regions 160-218 and 743-854. Participants were mostly white British, with more females than males. The authors suggested clonal diversity may have been underestimated. In the small 56-69-year group, the increase in depth fell short of significance, most likely because of low power. A significant rise in spike-specific TCR breadth and depth was observed after two AZD1222 doses relative to day 0 and relative to MenACWY recipients. Because no samples from the day 14 peak response were available, repertoires could be characterized only after the peak T cell response. Conclusions about previously exposed vaccinees are limited because only six or seven AZD1222 recipients were SARS-CoV-2 seropositive at baseline.

The label giving this sample's time point can be read as: about 28 days (+/-7) after the second vaccine dose. Explained via the paper, the treatment or condition label denotes: meningococcal conjugate vaccine given as trial control. Vaccinee samples were obtained from the UK trials COV001 and COV002, which included a single-blind randomized controlled phase 2/3 trial of AZD1222 (ChAdOx1 nCoV-19) in healthy adults. For TCRbeta chain sequencing, PBMC samples from trial participants were taken at day 0 and at day 28 after the second dose. The CDR3 regions of human TCRbeta chains were analyzed by immunosequencing. The original methods were these. TCRs in the repertoires were compared against a reference library of SARS-CoV-2-specific TCRs that had been generated with the MIRA antigen-specificity platform. Breadth was defined as the fraction of unique TCRs that were SARS-CoV-2-associated, and depth was defined as the fraction of total T cells that were SARS-CoV-2-associated. Using the MIRA data, every spike-specific TCR was mapped to the spike region that the TCR reacted to and assigned to either a CD4 or a CD8 class. Log10-transformed breadth and depth values were compared by one-way ANOVA with Sidak's multiple comparisons tests. In its TCRdb copy, this immuneACCESS table keeps in-frame sequences only and misses some clones. Where compared with another copy, unresolved V genes explain less than half of these, and the others have no known cause. That table gives V, J and clone size, and the DNA gave D and trimming. This sample is represented by 200,000 to 250,000 clones; around 94% of them were singletons. Of the sample, around 1.7% falls within the top ten clones.

The V end loses 0 bases and the J end loses 4 bases, and a stretch of 9 bases separates them. The germline V gene (reference sequence) sets CDR1 to LGHDT and CDR2 to YNNKEL. Including cysteine and phenylalanine, the CDR3 has 14 amino acids. Of the read, only the CDR3 DNA is kept; its 42 bases are in frame from base 1. This receptor was taken from an adult who received the MenACWY meningococcal vaccine as a control. This receptor chain uses TRBV3-1 (or the pseudogene TRBV3-2) and TRBJ1-1; confidence is insufficient to name the D gene. The sequences come from peripheral blood, collected 28 days after the second dose of the MenACWY control vaccine. The CDR3 protein sequence reads: CASSQEPVATEAFF. The DNA is as follows: TGTGCCAGCAGCCAAGAGCCGGTTGCCACTGAAGCTTTCTTT.